Listed here are 10 T cell receptor beta chains from one sample, sequenced in a study of cytomegalovirus exposure and HLA in healthy donors. The PCR used 60 Vbeta and 13 Jbeta primers. Produced via immunoSEQ multiplex PCR; TCRdb's table is partial and in-frame only. The sample records under 200,000 clones, over 65% being singletons. Sequenced sample: PBMCs. These receptors were collected from a woman in her thirties or forties in good health and CMV-seronegative.

This clone was seen only once. The rearrangement links TRBV7-2 to TRBJ2-5; 9 bases are a match to TRBD1. Matching the DNA end better, TRBJ2-7 makes the J call doubtful. The germline V gene encodes CDR1 SGHTA and CDR2 FQGNSA. There are 17 residues in the CDR3. The CDR3 protein is CASSSAPGQGSYYEQYF. The CDR3 DNA is TGTGCCAGCAGCTCAGCCCCCGGACAGGGGTCCTACTACGAGCAGTACTTC.

The V gene is TRBV5-1, the J gene TRBJ1-1; tentatively, D is TRBD1 (5 bases). The ends were cut back, 6 bases at V and 5 bases at J, with 20 bases in the middle. This CDR3 region has 15 residues. Germline V gene sequence: CDR1 SGHRS, CDR2 YFSETQ. CDR3 in DNA: TGCGCCAGCAATTCAGGAGGGAGGGGCTGGACTGAAGCTTTCTTT. It translates to CASNSGGRGWTEAFF. The full variable domain, its missing parts supplied by reference TRBV5-1 and TRBJ1-1, is KAGVTQTPRYLIKTRGQQVTLSCSPISGHRSVSWYQQTPGQGLQFLFEYFSETQRNKGNFPGRFSGRQFSNSRSEMNVSTLELGDSALYLCASNSGGRGWTEAFFGQGTRLTVV.

As concerns this clone: The same CDR3 can be traced to other DNA sequences in this sample. This chain joins TRBV7-8 and TRBJ1-5; a possible D gene is TRBD1 (5 bases). In germline, CDR1 is SGHVS, CDR2 FQNEAQ. This CDR3 is 12 amino acids long. V dropped 11 bases and J dropped 7 bases, with 15 bases sitting between them. The CDR3 here is CAGTRGRQPQHF. The CDR3 DNA sequence: TGTGCCGGGACTAGAGGGCGGCAGCCCCAGCATTTT.

The genes are TRBV6-5 and TRBJ1-1, with TRBD1 matching over 7 bases. Germline assignment: CDR1 MNHEY and CDR2 SVGAGI. Trimming cost V 0 bases and J 1 base; bases outside gene matches: 5. The CDR3 consists of 16 residues. CDR3 bases: TGTGCCAGCAGTTACTCTACAAACAGGGGGAACACTGAAGCTTTCTTT. Amino acids: CASSYSTNRGNTEAFF.

The V and J genes are TRBV9 and TRBJ2-5; TRBD1 matches 7 bases. Germline V gene data show CDR1 as SGDLS and CDR2 as YYNGEE. Trimming at V came to 3 bases and at J to 3 bases, leaving 17 bases not matched to a gene. The CDR3 length is 18 residues. The CDR3 DNA reads as TGTGCCAGCAGCGCTTCCCAGTCAGGGGGTCGGTCTGAAGAGACCCAGTACTTC. Amino acids: CASSASQSGGRSEETQYF.

The chain joins TRBV5-1 to TRBJ1-1; possibly TRBD1 for D (5 bases). The CDR3 is 14 amino acids. With 3 bases removed from V and 2 bases from J, the gap between germline ends came to 11 bases. Germline CDR1 SGHRS, CDR2 YFSETQ. The CDR3: CASSSPGLNTEAFF. Written as DNA, the CDR3 is TGCGCCAGCAGCTCCCCGGGACTCAACACTGAAGCTTTCTTT.

The chain recombines TRBV5-5 with TRBJ1-2; D not certain. CDR1 and CDR2 (germline): SGHKS, YYEKEE (reference sequence). This CDR3 contains 15 residues. The V end was cut by 4 bases, the J end by 2 bases, with 15 bases between. CDR3 in amino acids: CASSTVGAQNYGYTF. In nucleotides, the CDR3 is TGTGCCAGCAGCACGGTGGGTGCACAGAACTATGGCTACACCTTC.

The gene calls are TRBV9 and TRBJ1-1, with D perhaps TRBD1 (5 bases). V was trimmed by 2 bases and J by 1 base, leaving 12 bases between them. Germline CDR1 and CDR2: SGDLS and YYNGEE. This CDR3 contains 15 residues. CDR3 in amino acids: CASSVTIRANTEAFF. DNA of the CDR3: TGTGCCAGCAGCGTTACGATCAGGGCGAACACTGAAGCTTTCTTT.

V is TRBV5-1 and J is TRBJ1-2, with 12 bases that match TRBD1. J gave up 6 bases and V 1 base, and 4 bases lay outside the gene matches. The CDR3 consists of 15 residues. Germline lookup yields CDR1 SGHRS and CDR2 YFSETQ. In DNA form, the CDR3 reads TGCGCCAGCAGCTTGACGGGACAGGGGGCGGATGGCTACACCTTC. This encodes CASSLTGQGADGYTF.

The CDR3 is CASSLAGTDTQYF. The CDR3 region has the DNA TGTGCCAGCAGCTTGGCCGGCACAGATACGCAGTATTTT. V gene TRBV5-4 combines with J gene TRBJ2-3, with D unclear. Trimming left V 0 bases short and J 1 base short, with 3 bases between. Germline lookup yields CDR1 SGHNT and CDR2 YYREEE (reference sequence). This CDR3 region has 13 residues.